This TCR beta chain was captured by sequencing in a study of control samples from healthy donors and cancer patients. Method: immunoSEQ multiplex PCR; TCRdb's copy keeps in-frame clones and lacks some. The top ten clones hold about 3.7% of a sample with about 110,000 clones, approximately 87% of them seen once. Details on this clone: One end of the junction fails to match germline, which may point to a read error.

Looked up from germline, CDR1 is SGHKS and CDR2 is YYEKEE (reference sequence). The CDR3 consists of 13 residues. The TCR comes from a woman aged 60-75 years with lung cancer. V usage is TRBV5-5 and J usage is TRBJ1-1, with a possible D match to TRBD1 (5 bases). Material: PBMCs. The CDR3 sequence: CASSLEGNSEAFF. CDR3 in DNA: TGTGCCAGCAGCTTGGAGGGGAACTCTGAAGCTTTCTTT.